In its sample, the clone carrying this T cell receptor beta chain was seen many times. Its antigen is undetermined. Quantitative barcoded 5'-RACE was used to prepare TCR beta libraries. MiXCR, run by TCRdb on the 5' RACE reads, gives a single entry per CDR3 protein. The data hold about 200,000 distinct CDR3 sequences, with about a quarter observed a single time. This entry is derived from a study of CD8 T cells in ankylosing spondylitis. Broader study findings: A number of the motif variants had already been described in reactive arthritis synovial fluid and blood. Matched ankylosing spondylitis synovial fluid reportedly showed significant enrichment of disease-linked clones.

With V trimmed by 3 bases and J by 4 bases, 11 bases remained unmatched. Looked up from germline, CDR1 is DFQATT and CDR2 is SNEGSKA (reference sequence). The CDR3 loop spans 17 amino acids. The chain combines TRBV20-1 with TRBJ2-1, with 11 positions matching TRBD2. The sample taken for sequencing was blood, either unsorted or a sorted T cell fraction (not recorded which). The receptor comes from a male donor with ankylosing spondylitis or in good health (not recorded which). CDR3 nucleotides: TGCAGTGCTAGTCCCTTTTTAGCGGGAGGGGGTTACAATGAGCAGTTCTTC. Its protein is CSASPFLAGGGYNEQFF.